A single sample is the source of the 17 T cell receptor beta chains below, sequenced in a study of blood T cell repertoires in COVID-19. Clones were read by immunoSEQ multiplex PCR, and TCRdb kept only the in-frame ones, dropping some. This sample yields about 60,000 clones, of which 75% to 90% are seen a single time; about 9.5% belongs to the top ten. Sequenced sample: peripheral blood. Receptor source: a human donor with acute or convalescent COVID-19. The donor label of this sample is uncertain.

This rearrangement joins TRBV19 to TRBJ1-2; 8 nucleotides agree with TRBD1. This CDR3 has 14 amino acids. Germline V gives CDR1 LNHDA, CDR2 SQIVND (reference sequence). V shed 5 bases and J 8 bases; nucleotides not matched to a gene: 10. CDR3 bases: TGTGCCAGTAGTCCTGGACAGGGCATGAGGGGCTACACCTTC. Translation gives CASSPGQGMRGYTF.

Here the CDR3 reads CSVADRMNTEAFF. In DNA form, the CDR3 reads TGCAGCGTTGCGGACAGAATGAACACTGAAGCTTTCTTT. V gene TRBV29-1 combines with J gene TRBJ1-1, with a possible D match to TRBD1 (6 bases). The CDR3 has 13 residues. The germline V and J ends were trimmed by 4 bases and 0 bases, with 9 bases remaining between them. Germline V gives CDR1 SQVTM, CDR2 ANQGSEA.

This rearrangement joins TRBV5-5 to TRBJ2-5, with 7 bases identical to TRBD2. The CDR3 contains 17 residues. The V gene end was trimmed by 4 bases and the J gene end by 5 bases; junction bases not matched to a gene: 17. Germline V gene lookup returns CDR1 SGHKS and CDR2 YYEKEE (reference sequence). CDR3 sequence: CASSAPISAGVDETQYF. The CDR3 bases are TGTGCCAGCAGCGCGCCTATTTCGGCGGGAGTTGATGAGACCCAGTACTTC.

V usage is TRBV7-9 and J usage is TRBJ2-2; 8 bases align to TRBD2. CDR3 length equals 18 residues. Germline V CDR1 and CDR2: SEHNR, FQNEAQ (reference sequence). With 5 bases clipped from V and 5 bases from J, the junction kept 16 bases outside the gene matches. The CDR3 bases are TGTGCCAGCAGCCTGACTGGTAGCGGGACCCCTGGGACCGGGGAGCTGTTTTTT. It specifies CASSLTGSGTPGTGELFF.

The V and J genes are TRBV7-6 and TRBJ1-1, with D hard to call. V dropped 1 base and J dropped 5 bases, with 8 bases sitting between them. Looked up from germline, CDR1 is SGHVS and CDR2 is FNYEAQ. The length of the CDR3 is 13 residues. The CDR3 DNA sequence: TGTGCCAGCAGCTTAGTAATGGAGACTGAAGCTTTCTTT. Its protein product is CASSLVMETEAFF.

V gene TRBV19 combines with J gene TRBJ1-4; TRBD1 matches at 9 bases. J was trimmed by 5 bases and V by 7 bases; bases with no gene match: 11. Germline V lookup: CDR1 LNHDA, CDR2 SQIVND (reference sequence). The CDR3 loop spans 16 amino acids. The CDR3 reads CASTNRGQGSNEKLFF. CDR3 bases: TGTGCCAGTACCAATAGGGGACAGGGTTCGAATGAAAAACTGTTTTTT.

The V call is TRBV24-1, the J call TRBJ2-7, with D tentatively TRBD1 (5 bases). Germline CDR1 and CDR2: KGHDR and SFDVKD. The CDR3 contains 13 residues. The V gene lost 4 bases and the J gene lost 3 bases, with 9 bases spanning the gap. The CDR3 reads CATSESGNYEQYF. The CDR3 coding sequence is TGTGCCACCAGTGAGTCAGGGAACTACGAGCAGTACTTC.

This clone has only a few counts. V and J are TRBV15 and TRBJ2-7; D gene unclear. The CDR3 is 13 residues long. The germline V gene has CDR1 LNHNV and CDR2 YYDKDF (reference sequence). V lost 1 base, J lost 6 bases, and 10 bases lay in between. CDR3 amino acids: CATSRVVSSEQYF. The CDR3, as DNA: TGTGCCACCAGCAGAGTTGTTAGCTCCGAGCAGTACTTC.

V usage is TRBV7-3 and J usage is TRBJ2-5; D remains unclear. The length of the CDR3 is 13 residues. V lost 4 bases and J 0 bases, leaving 6 bases between the germline ends. The germline gives CDR1 SGHTA, CDR2 FQGTGA. The CDR3 sequence: CASSSRYQETQYF. CDR3 sequence (DNA): TGTGCCAGCAGCTCCAGGTACCAAGAGACCCAGTACTTC.

The CDR3 sequence: CASSIFSRDSEQYF. As DNA, the CDR3 is TGTGCCAGTAGTATATTTTCCAGGGATAGCGAGCAGTACTTC. The gene calls are TRBV19 and TRBJ2-7, with a possible D match to TRBD1 (5 bases). This CDR3 is built from 14 residues. V lost 2 bases and J 6 bases, leaving 14 bases between the germline ends. Per germline, CDR1 LNHDA and CDR2 SQIVND (reference sequence).

V usage is TRBV5-4 and J usage is TRBJ2-3; D uncertain. From germline, CDR1 is SGHNT and CDR2 YYREEE (reference sequence). This CDR3 is built from 13 residues. The CDR3 spells CAFFSFSTDTQYF. As DNA, the CDR3 is TGTGCTTTTTTCAGTTTCAGCACAGATACGCAGTATTTT.

This clone appeared a few times. The chain is built from TRBV27 and TRBJ1-2, with D perhaps matching TRBD1 (5 bases). The CDR3 loop spans 15 amino acids. The V end was cut by 5 bases, the J end by 0 bases, with 13 bases between. Germline values: CDR1 MNHEY, CDR2 SMNVEV (reference sequence). The CDR3 region is CASSPSRVPNYGYTF. CDR3 DNA: TGTGCCAGCAGTCCCAGCAGGGTTCCTAACTATGGCTACACCTTC.

This chain links TRBV7-9 with TRBJ2-5, with 7 bases identical to TRBD1. In germline, CDR1 is SEHNR, CDR2 FQNEAQ (reference sequence). The CDR3 sequence is 15 residues long. With 4 bases clipped from V and 4 bases from J, the junction kept 9 bases outside the gene matches. The DNA of the CDR3 is TGTGCCAGCAGCTACCCGACAGGGCAGGTAGAGACCCAGTACTTC. Translation gives CASSYPTGQVETQYF.

J is TRBJ2-5 and V is TRBV3-1 (or the pseudogene TRBV3-2); no clear D gene. The length of the CDR3 is 14 residues. Germline V CDR1 and CDR2: LGHDT, YNNKEL (reference sequence). Trimming took 2 bases from V and 1 from J, leaving 8 bases between them. CDR3 region: CASSQYSSQETQYF. The CDR3 nucleotides read TGTGCCAGCAGCCAATATAGCAGCCAAGAGACCCAGTACTTC.

V is TRBV5-1 and J is TRBJ2-6; D remains unclear. Deletions cut 0 bases from V and 2 bases from J, with 6 bases between. Germline CDR1 and CDR2: SGHRS and YFSETQ. The CDR3 has 15 residues. This CDR3 reads CASSLAQAGANVLTF. CDR3 coding DNA: TGCGCCAGCAGCTTGGCACAAGCTGGGGCCAACGTCCTGACTTTC.

The genes are TRBV27 and TRBJ1-5; D ambiguous. CDR1 is MNHEY, CDR2 SMNVEV, per germline (reference sequence). The CDR3 is 13 amino acids. V shed 2 bases and J shed 3 bases, with 5 bases lying between them. The CDR3: CASSLNFNQPQHF. The DNA for the CDR3 is TGTGCCAGCAGTTTAAACTTCAATCAGCCCCAGCATTTT.

The chain links TRBV5-1 to TRBJ2-3, with 7 bases lining up with TRBD2. CDR1 is SGHRS, CDR2 YFSETQ, per germline. V lost 0 bases and J lost 1; bases outside the gene matches: 11. This CDR3 has 18 residues. The CDR3 spells CASSLVASGTSGTDTQYF. In nucleotides, the CDR3 is TGCGCCAGCAGCTTGGTGGCTAGCGGAACTAGTGGCACAGATACGCAGTATTTT.